Each of the 18 T cell receptor beta chains below was sequenced from the same sample in a study of shared clonotypes between healthy human individuals. TCRdb's copy holds only in-frame clones and misses some; the assay was immunoSEQ multiplex PCR. The data show around 1,900,000 clones, around 93% seen once. Naive CD8 cells, CD45RO-negative and positively selected for CCR7, excluded terminally differentiated effector memory CD45RA+ cells. Sequencing was carried out using naive CD8+ T cells from PBMCs. Receptor source: a man younger than 35 in good health. Some clones in this sample may be carry-over from other donors' samples.

The chain carries TRBV13 and TRBJ2-7; D is undetermined. The CDR3 spans 16 residues. V dropped 4 bases and J dropped 2 bases, with 18 bases sitting between them. Germline lookup yields CDR1 PRHDT and CDR2 FYEKMQ (reference sequence). CDR3 bases: TGTGCCAGCAGCTCCCTACCAGACACCTCGGCCTACGAGCAGTACTTC. It translates to CASSSLPDTSAYEQYF.

The chain uses TRBV29-1 and TRBJ2-2; perhaps TRBD1 as D (6 bases). Germline V gives CDR1 SQVTM, CDR2 ANQGSEA. CDR3 length equals 15 residues. Deletions cut 1 base from V and 4 bases from J, with 13 bases between. The CDR3 DNA is TGCAGCGTTGAAGTTCAGGGGATGCGCACCGGGGAGCTGTTTTTT. Its translation is CSVEVQGMRTGELFF.

This clone was observed once. This sample also contains other DNA sequences that code for the same CDR3. The J gene is TRBJ2-7, the V gene TRBV19, with a possible D match to TRBD1 (5 bases). The CDR3 spans 13 residues. Deletions cut 5 bases from V and 3 bases from J, with 11 bases between. Germline CDR1 and CDR2: LNHDA and SQIVND (reference sequence). CDR3 nucleotide sequence: TGTGCCAGTAGTCCCCCAGACAGCTACGAGCAGTACTTC. Residues: CASSPPDSYEQYF.

The J gene is TRBJ2-7, the V gene TRBV6-5, with a weak D call TRBD2 (5 bases). CDR1 and CDR2 (germline): MNHEY, SVGAGI. Trimming removed 2 bases from V and 7 bases from J, with 12 bases in between. The CDR3 runs to 13 residues. As DNA, the CDR3 is TGTGCCAGCAGTTACGTCGAGGGAAGGGAGCAGTACTTC. As protein: CASSYVEGREQYF.

This rearrangement joins TRBV6-1 to TRBJ1-2; the D gene is possibly TRBD1 (5 bases). The CDR3 consists of 15 residues. The V gene lost 6 bases and the J gene lost 3 bases, with 17 bases spanning the gap. CDR1 MNHNS and CDR2 SASEGT come from the germline V gene. Here the CDR3 DNA reads TGTGCCAGCAGGGCCCCCCGGCCGGGACACTATGGCTACACCTTC. Translated, it gives CASRAPRPGHYGYTF.

The V call is TRBV7-9, the J call TRBJ2-2; no clear D. Trimming pared 2 bases from V and 4 bases from J, leaving 8 bases between. CDR1 and CDR2 (germline): SEHNR, FQNEAQ (reference sequence). The CDR3 loop spans 14 amino acids. The CDR3 spells CASSLSRATGELFF. The CDR3 DNA reads TGTGCCAGCAGCTTATCTCGGGCCACCGGGGAGCTGTTTTTT.

The chain combines TRBV19 with TRBJ2-7, with 7 positions matching TRBD1. Losses at the gene ends were 3 bases for V and 4 bases for J; bases not matched to a gene: 9. Germline V gene data show CDR1 as LNHDA and CDR2 as SQIVND (reference sequence). This CDR3 has 15 amino acids. The CDR3 bases are TGTGCCAGTAGTATCCGGGACAGTGGCGGTTACGAGCAGTACTTC. Translating gives CASSIRDSGGYEQYF. Using reference TRBV19 and TRBJ2-7 for the parts outside the CDR3, the full variable domain is DGGITQSPKYLFRKEGQNVTLSCEQNLNHDAMYWYRQDPGQGLRLIYYSQIVNDFQKGDIAEGYSVSREKKESFPLTVTSAQKNPTAFYLCASSIRDSGGYEQYFGPGTRLTVT.

The chain employs TRBV7-6 and TRBJ2-6; the D is unclear. CDR3 length: 16 amino acids. V was clipped by 2 bases and J by 0 bases, with 8 bases between them. Germline V gene sequence: CDR1 SGHVS, CDR2 FNYEAQ. CDR3 in amino acids: CASSLSRNSGANVLTF. CDR3 nucleotide sequence: TGTGCCAGCAGCTTATCGCGGAACTCTGGGGCCAACGTCCTGACTTTC. Full variable domain (missing parts from reference TRBV7-6 and TRBJ2-6): GAGVSQSPRYKVTKRGQDVALRCDPISGHVSLYWYRQALGQGPEFLTYFNYEAQQDKSGLPNDRFSAERPEGSISTLTIQRTEQRDSAMYRCASSLSRNSGANVLTFGAGSRLTVL.

The chain links TRBV4-1 to TRBJ1-3; D remains ambiguous. The CDR3 is 17 residues long. V was shortened by 1 base and J by 4 bases, with 17 bases between the two germline ends. CDR1 is MGHRA, CDR2 YSYEKL, per germline. This chain's CDR3 is CASSQVRREGGGNTIYF. The CDR3 nucleotides read TGCGCCAGCAGCCAAGTCCGTAGGGAAGGTGGAGGAAACACCATATATTTT.

The V gene is TRBV27, the J gene TRBJ2-1; 14 nucleotides agree with TRBD2. After removal of 6 bases from V and 10 bases from J, the junction contained 8 bases not matched to a gene. This CDR3 has 15 amino acids. Germline values: CDR1 MNHEY, CDR2 SMNVEV (reference sequence). The CDR3 DNA follows: TGTGCCAGCAGAATGGGGACTAGCGGGAGACGCGAGCAGTTCTTC. Its protein is CASRMGTSGRREQFF.

DNA of the CDR3: TGTGCCATCAGTGAGAAGGATCCTTACTACGAGCAGTACTTC. It specifies CAISEKDPYYEQYF. V usage is TRBV10-3 and J usage is TRBJ2-7; D unclear. V was shortened by 2 bases and J by 3 bases, with 11 bases between the two germline ends. This CDR3 spans 14 amino acids. Germline-derived CDR1 and CDR2 are ENHRY and SYGVKD.

This clone was detected only once. This chain connects TRBV5-1 to TRBJ2-5; TRBD2 aligns across 16 bases. J was trimmed by 6 bases and V by 1 base; bases with no gene match: 15. The CDR3 totals 20 residues. CDR1 and CDR2 from the germline V gene are SGHRS and YFSETQ. The DNA of the CDR3 is TGCGCCAGCAGCTTGTTTAAAACAGGGACTAGCGGGAGGGCCGGGAAGACCCAGTACTTC. As protein: CASSLFKTGTSGRAGKTQYF. The full variable domain, in which reference TRBV5-1 and TRBJ2-5 provide the parts outside the CDR3, is KAGVTQTPRYLIKTRGQQVTLSCSPISGHRSVSWYQQTPGQGLQFLFEYFSETQRNKGNFPGRFSGRQFSNSRSEMNVSTLELGDSALYLCASSLFKTGTSGRAGKTQYFGPGTRLLVL.

V gene TRBV6-5 combines with J gene TRBJ1-4; the D is unclear. This CDR3 has 15 amino acids. The germline gives CDR1 MNHEY, CDR2 SVGAGI. Trimming removed 2 bases at V and 8 bases at J, with 15 bases between. CDR3 amino acids: CASSYRESGREKLFF. The CDR3 DNA is TGTGCCAGCAGTTACAGGGAGAGCGGGCGGGAAAAACTGTTTTTT.

The chain has TRBV27 and TRBJ2-7, with D possibly being TRBD2 (5 bases). Germline V CDR1 and CDR2: MNHEY, SMNVEV (reference sequence). CDR3 length: 17 amino acids. With 2 bases removed from V and 3 bases from J, the gap between germline ends came to 20 bases. As DNA, the CDR3 is TGTGCCAGCAGTTTACTGGGTCGGGCGGGTTCTTTCTACGAGCAGTACTTC. Protein product: CASSLLGRAGSFYEQYF.

The chain employs TRBV9 and TRBJ1-2; 9 bases align to TRBD1. From germline, CDR1 is SGDLS and CDR2 YYNGEE. Unmatched junction bases numbered 6, after V lost 6 bases and J lost 6 bases. The CDR3 has 13 amino acids. The CDR3 loop is CASNRDRADGYTF. The CDR3 bases are TGTGCCAGCAACCGGGACAGGGCTGATGGCTACACCTTC.

A remark on this clone: Other DNA sequences in the sample encode the same CDR3. V usage is TRBV9 and J usage is TRBJ2-2, with a weak D call TRBD2 (5 bases). V gave up 0 bases and J gave up 0 bases, with 9 bases separating them. CDR3 length equals 16 residues. CDR1 and CDR2 (germline): SGDLS, YYNGEE. The DNA of the CDR3 is TGTGCCAGCAGCGTAGATGGGAGAGCGAACACCGGGGAGCTGTTTTTT. As protein: CASSVDGRANTGELFF.

The V gene is TRBV19, the J gene TRBJ1-4; D is possibly TRBD1 (5 bases). The germline V gene has CDR1 LNHDA and CDR2 SQIVND (reference sequence). The CDR3 is made up of 14 amino acids. V lost 3 bases to trimming and J lost 5 bases, with 10 bases between them. CDR3 sequence (DNA): TGTGCCAGTAGTATCCGGGACTTAAATGAAAAACTGTTTTTT. Translating it yields CASSIRDLNEKLFF.

This clone has more than one count but fewer than ten. The chain combines TRBV28 with TRBJ1-5, with unresolved D. The CDR3 spans 14 residues. V gave up 7 bases and J gave up 1 base, with 11 bases separating them. Germline lookup yields CDR1 MDHEN and CDR2 SYDVKM. CDR3 sequence reads: CASTQHASNQPQHF. The CDR3 DNA reads as TGTGCCAGCACCCAACACGCGAGCAATCAGCCCCAGCATTTT.